This T cell receptor beta chain was documented in a study of cytomegalovirus exposure and HLA in healthy donors. Findings of the study overall: A later analysis showed TCR association rates differing by HLA locus, peaking at DRB1 and lowest at HLA-C. Most of the TCR beta V segments (in an earlier analysis) were productive either about 87% or about 30% of the time. Later analysis suggested most CMV-associated TCR beta chains were HLA-restricted.

Vbeta (60) and Jbeta (13) primers were used in the PCR. This table comes from immunoSEQ multiplex PCR, and its TCRdb copy is limited to in-frame clones, with some not included. Of approximately 74,000 clones listed, about 80% are singletons. CDR3 length: 14 amino acids. Germline assignment: CDR1 SGDLS and CDR2 YYNGEE. Trimming removed 2 bases from V and 4 bases from J, with 9 bases in between. A note on this clone: Its antigen is unidentified.

The genes are TRBV9 and TRBJ2-2; a weak D match, TRBD1 (6 bases). The clonotype originates from a man between 60 and 75 years old in good health and CMV-seropositive. The sequenced sample was PBMCs. In nucleotides, the CDR3 is TGTGCCAGCAGCGTTCAGGGGACCACCGGGGAGCTGTTTTTT. This sequence encodes CASSVQGTTGELFF.